One and the same sample provided the 10 T cell receptor beta chains below, sequenced in a study of T-cell reconstitution after alpha-beta-depleted transplantation in children. Preparation of the TCRbeta library was carried out with unique molecular identifiers. TCRdb analysed the PCR reads with MiXCR anew, one entry per CDR3 protein. The data contain about 610,000 distinct CDR3 sequences, 10% to 13% of them seen just once; the ten biggest clones take up roughly 3.9%. Sequencing was performed on PBMCs from the stem cell graft donor, taken from the stem cell graft. The receptor source for this set is a human donor who donated a stem cell graft to a child with acute myeloid leukemia.

The CDR3 loop is CASSDLKPGPEQFF. The DNA for the CDR3 is TGTGCCAGCAGTGATCTTAAGCCAGGGCCTGAGCAGTTCTTC. The chain is built from TRBV25-1 and TRBJ2-1; maybe TRBD1 (5 bases). The germline V and J ends were trimmed by 3 bases and 9 bases, with 15 bases remaining between them. The CDR3 is made up of 14 amino acids. CDR1 and CDR2 from the germline V gene are MGHDK and SYGVNS.

This clonotype was seen only a few times. The V call is TRBV3-1, the J call TRBJ1-2; D gene unclear. There are 13 residues in the CDR3. V lost 3 bases, J lost 4 bases, and 9 bases lay in between. Germline CDR1 reads LGHDT; CDR2 reads YNNKEL (reference sequence). CDR3 sequence reads: CASSHAVFYGYTF. The CDR3 region has the DNA TGTGCCAGCAGCCATGCGGTGTTCTATGGCTACACCTTC.

In its sample, this clonotype was seen many times. The chain combines TRBV20-1 with TRBJ2-5; tentative D call: TRBD2 (6 bases). Germline CDR1 DFQATT, CDR2 SNEGSKA (reference sequence). The V end lost 0 bases, the J end lost 2 bases, and 16 bases lay between the germline ends. The CDR3 has 16 residues. CDR3 amino acids: CSARDHRSAGQETQYF. The CDR3 DNA reads TGCAGTGCTAGAGATCACAGGTCGGCGGGACAAGAGACCCAGTACTTC.

This sequence joins TRBV14 and TRBJ2-3, with 11 bases that match TRBD2. Trimming took 1 base from V and 2 from J; bases not matched to a gene: 11. CDR1 and CDR2 (germline): SGHDN, FVKESK. The CDR3 spans 19 residues. CDR3 in amino acids: CASSQAPGLAGGLTDTQYF. CDR3 in DNA: TGTGCCAGCAGCCAAGCCCCGGGCCTAGCGGGAGGCCTCACAGATACGCAGTATTTT.

V gene TRBV5-1 combines with J gene TRBJ2-1; D is perhaps TRBD1 (6 bases). The CDR3 is 17 residues long. Deletions cut 0 bases from V and 6 bases from J, with 19 bases between. Germline values: CDR1 SGHRS, CDR2 YFSETQ. DNA of the CDR3: TGCGCCAGCAGCTTGGCCAGGGGTGGGGCGGTTCCCAATGAGCAGTTCTTC. Translation: CASSLARGGAVPNEQFF. The full variable domain, its missing parts supplied by reference TRBV5-1 and TRBJ2-1, is KAGVTQTPRYLIKTRGQQVTLSCSPISGHRSVSWYQQTPGQGLQFLFEYFSETQRNKGNFPGRFSGRQFSNSRSEMNVSTLELGDSALYLCASSLARGGAVPNEQFFGPGTRLTVL.

This clonotype was seen a handful of times. The chain links TRBV24-1 to TRBJ2-5; D remains unclear. The V gene lost 1 base and the J gene lost 5 bases, with 7 bases spanning the gap. The CDR3 sequence is 13 residues long. The germline V gene has CDR1 KGHDR and CDR2 SFDVKD. CDR3 loop: CATSDFSRETQYF. The CDR3 bases are TGTGCCACCAGTGATTTTTCGAGGGAGACCCAGTACTTC.

DNA of the CDR3: TGTGCCAGCAGCGTACAAGACGCGCGGCCCTACAATGAGCAGTTCTTC. It codes for CASSVQDARPYNEQFF. The chain uses TRBV9 and TRBJ2-1, with D uncertain. Per the germline V gene, CDR1 is SGDLS and CDR2 is YYNGEE. The V end lost 1 base, the J end lost 2 bases, and 13 bases lay between the germline ends. The CDR3 sequence is 16 residues long.

This clonotype was found a few times. One end of the junction fails to match germline, which may point to a read error. The gene calls are TRBV18 and TRBJ2-7, with D perhaps matching TRBD2 (6 bases). CDR3 length: 12 amino acids. Per the germline V gene, CDR1 is KGHSH and CDR2 is LQKENI. CDR3: CASSPPFGDWDF. The CDR3, as DNA: TGTGCCAGCTCACCACCGTTCGGGGACTGGGACTTC.

The chain uses TRBV12-3 or TRBV12-4 and TRBJ2-1; perhaps D is TRBD1 or TRBD2 (6 bases each). The length of the CDR3 is 14 residues. V was pared by 5 bases and J by 5 bases, with 13 bases between. CDR3 amino acids: CASSPRGPDNEQFF. Here the CDR3 DNA reads TGTGCCAGCAGTCCACGGGGGCCTGACAATGAGCAGTTCTTC.

This clonotype was seen ten or more times. V and J are TRBV12-3 or TRBV12-4 and TRBJ2-5; a possible D gene is TRBD1 (5 bases). This CDR3 has 16 residues. Trimming cost V 7 bases and J 2 bases, with 20 bases left between them. CDR3 nucleotide sequence: TGTGCCAGCACCGATTCGGCAGGGCGGATTCAAGAGACCCAGTACTTC. Translating gives CASTDSAGRIQETQYF.